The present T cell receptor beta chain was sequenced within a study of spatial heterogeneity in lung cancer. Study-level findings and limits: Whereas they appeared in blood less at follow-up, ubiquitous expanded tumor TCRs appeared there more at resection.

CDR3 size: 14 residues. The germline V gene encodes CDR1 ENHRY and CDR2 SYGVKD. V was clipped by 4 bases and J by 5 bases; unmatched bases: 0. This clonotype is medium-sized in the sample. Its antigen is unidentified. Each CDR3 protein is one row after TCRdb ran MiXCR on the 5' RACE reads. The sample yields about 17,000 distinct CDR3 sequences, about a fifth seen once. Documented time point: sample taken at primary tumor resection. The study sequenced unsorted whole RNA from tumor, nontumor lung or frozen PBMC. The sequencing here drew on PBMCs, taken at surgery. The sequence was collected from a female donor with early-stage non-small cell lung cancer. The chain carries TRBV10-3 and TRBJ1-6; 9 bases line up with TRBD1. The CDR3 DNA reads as TGTGCCATCAGTGGGGACAGGGATAATTCACCCCTCCACTTT. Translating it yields CAISGDRDNSPLHF.